This record covers a single T cell receptor (beta chain). The sample belongs to a study of blood T cell repertoires in COVID-19. About the study: PBMCs, B-cell-depleted T cells, or T cells provided the cDNA or gDNA that made up the material.

Germline-derived CDR1 and CDR2 are LNHDA and SQIVND (reference sequence). J was trimmed by 5 bases and V by 9 bases; bases with no gene match: 15. The CDR3 has 18 amino acids. Assay: immunoSEQ multiplex PCR; the TCRdb copy retains only in-frame clones and omits some. The table includes roughly 62,000 clones, around 85% detected once. The clonotype originates from a man in his sixties with acute or convalescent COVID-19. Material for sequencing was peripheral blood. The chain is built from TRBV19 and TRBJ2-1, with 14 bases matching TRBD2. Here the CDR3 DNA reads TGTGCCAGCCGGACTAGCGGGAGGCCGGTAGGGGCTAACAATGAGCAGTTCTTC. This translates into CASRTSGRPVGANNEQFF.